A single sample is the source of the 32 T cell receptor beta chains below, sequenced in a study of cytomegalovirus exposure and HLA in healthy donors. Primers included in the PCR were 60 Vbeta and 13 Jbeta primers. The repertoire was sequenced with immunoSEQ multiplex PCR; TCRdb's copy has only in-frame clones and lacks some. The sample lists over 150,000 clones, about two thirds occurring once. Sequenced: PBMCs. Receptors were obtained from a woman in her 30s in good health and CMV-seronegative.

V usage is TRBV4-3 and J usage is TRBJ1-5, with a weak D call TRBD1 (6 bases). The CDR3 is made up of 14 amino acids. The germline CDR1 and CDR2 sequences are LGHNA and YSLEER. The ends were cut back, 4 bases at V and 3 bases at J, with 10 bases in the middle. CDR3 nucleotide sequence: TGCGCCAGCAGCCTGGACAGTATCAATCAGCCCCAGCATTTT. Residues: CASSLDSINQPQHF.

V is TRBV5-1 and J is TRBJ1-2; TRBD1 matches at 7 bases. Looked up from germline, CDR1 is SGHRS and CDR2 is YFSETQ. V shed 5 bases and J 2 bases; nucleotides not matched to a gene: 12. The CDR3 contains 16 residues. In DNA form, the CDR3 reads TGCGCCAGCAGTCCCGGGACAGCCTCCGGAAACTATGGCTACACCTTC. Residues: CASSPGTASGNYGYTF.

The chain couples TRBV28 to TRBJ2-7; D is undetermined. The CDR3 loop spans 15 amino acids. Between the trimmed V and J ends, which lost 1 base and 1 base, there was a span of 11 bases. Germline V CDR1 and CDR2: MDHEN, SYDVKM. The CDR3 loop is CASSLSPGASYEQYF. DNA of the CDR3: TGTGCCAGCAGTTTATCCCCCGGTGCGTCCTACGAGCAGTACTTC.

The genes are TRBV5-1 and TRBJ1-2; 9 nucleotides match TRBD1. This CDR3 is built from 12 residues. CDR1 and CDR2 (germline): SGHRS, YFSETQ. After removal of 7 bases from V and 6 bases from J, the junction contained 4 bases not matched to a gene. CDR3 protein: CASRTGEHGYTF. CDR3 in DNA: TGCGCCAGCCGGACAGGGGAGCATGGCTACACCTTC.

This clone was counted only a few times. The chain combines TRBV7-2 with TRBJ2-7; D possibly corresponds to TRBD1 (5 bases). This CDR3 comprises 14 residues. Per the germline V gene, CDR1 is SGHTA and CDR2 is FQGNSA. Deletions cut 7 bases from V and 2 bases from J, with 15 bases between. CDR3 sequence: CASTTVPQAYEQYF. CDR3 bases: TGTGCCAGCACCACCGTCCCACAGGCCTACGAGCAGTACTTC.

This chain joins TRBV7-3 and TRBJ2-1; no definite D call. Per germline, CDR1 SGHTA and CDR2 FQGTGA. This CDR3 comprises 16 residues. The ends were cut back, 5 bases at V and 4 bases at J, with 18 bases in the middle. This CDR3 is CASSPRAASEYNEQFF. CDR3 bases: TGTGCCAGCAGCCCCCGCGCGGCCTCTGAATACAATGAGCAGTTCTTC.

The rearrangement uses TRBV4-3 and TRBJ2-7; the match to TRBD2 covers 7 bases. The CDR3 contains 15 residues. The junction had 3 bases not matched to a gene; V was cut back by 1 base and J by 0 bases. The germline CDR1 and CDR2 sequences are LGHNA and YSLEER. The DNA of the CDR3 is TGCGCCAGCAGCCAAGGTAGCGGGTCCTCCTACGAGCAGTACTTC. This gives the protein CASSQGSGSSYEQYF.

This clone has a handful of counts. The V and J genes are TRBV4-3 and TRBJ2-2; TRBD1 is a possible D gene (6 bases). V lost 1 base, J lost 1 base, and 10 bases lay in between. The germline gives CDR1 LGHNA, CDR2 YSLEER. The CDR3 is made up of 16 amino acids. The CDR3 protein is CASSQVLQGNTGELFF. In nucleotides, the CDR3 is TGCGCCAGCAGCCAAGTACTACAGGGGAACACCGGGGAGCTGTTTTTT.

The V gene is TRBV29-1, the J gene TRBJ2-3; 9 bases are shared with TRBD2. Unmatched junction bases numbered 8, after V lost 4 bases and J lost 6 bases. The CDR3 spans 14 residues. Germline V gene lookup returns CDR1 SQVTM and CDR2 ANQGSEA. In DNA, the CDR3 is TGCAGCGTTGTGGCGCCTGCGGGGGGGGATACGCAGTATTTT. Translation: CSVVAPAGGDTQYF.

The table lists this clone with a few counts. The chain carries TRBV9 and TRBJ2-1; 11 bases are a match to TRBD2. The ends lost 4 bases at V and 10 bases at J; junction bases unmatched: 16. Germline CDR1 and CDR2: SGDLS and YYNGEE. The CDR3 loop spans 17 amino acids. The chain's CDR3 is CASSPYPASGRSGEQFF. CDR3 DNA: TGTGCCAGCAGCCCCTATCCTGCTAGCGGGAGGTCGGGGGAGCAGTTCTTC.

The V and J genes are TRBV2 and TRBJ1-3, with D possibly TRBD1 on 6 matching bases. Trimming removed 5 bases from V and 4 bases from J, with 21 bases in between. This CDR3 spans 17 amino acids. Germline V gives CDR1 SNHLY, CDR2 FYNNEI. The CDR3 protein is CASSYYLGGAAGNTIYF. The CDR3 DNA is TGTGCCAGCAGTTATTACCTTGGGGGGGCAGCCGGAAACACCATATATTTT.

The count of this clone is one. The rearrangement joins TRBV10-3 to TRBJ2-3, with 10 bases fitting TRBD1. This CDR3 has 13 amino acids. The germline V gene encodes CDR1 ENHRY and CDR2 SYGVKD. V lost 6 bases, J lost 5 bases, and 2 bases stayed unmatched. The CDR3 loop reads CAIRTGGEDTQYF. The CDR3 region has the DNA TGTGCCATCAGGACAGGGGGCGAAGATACGCAGTATTTT.

This clone has more than one count but fewer than ten. The chain is built from TRBV29-1 and TRBJ2-7; 14 bases are shared with TRBD2. The CDR3 length is 13 residues. Trimming took 4 bases from V and 6 from J; bases not matched to a gene: 2. CDR1 and CDR2 from the germline V gene are SQVTM and ANQGSEA. Here the CDR3 reads CSVVGTSGSEQYF. The CDR3 DNA reads as TGCAGCGTTGTGGGGACTAGCGGGAGCGAGCAGTACTTC.

V is TRBV27 and J is TRBJ2-1; 7 bases match TRBD2. Losses at the gene ends were 3 bases for V and 12 bases for J; bases not matched to a gene: 14. CDR3 length: 15 amino acids. Per germline, CDR1 MNHEY and CDR2 SMNVEV (reference sequence). In DNA form, the CDR3 reads TGTGCCAGCAGTTTTGGGACTACCCTAGAAGGAGGGCAGTTCTTC. This translates into CASSFGTTLEGGQFF.

The chain recombines TRBV2 with TRBJ1-1; D may be TRBD1 (5 bases). Germline V gene data show CDR1 as SNHLY and CDR2 as FYNNEI. Trimming shortened V by 8 bases and J by 5 bases, and 9 bases separated the two germline ends. The CDR3 consists of 11 residues. Written as DNA, the CDR3 is TGTGCCAGCGGGGAGGGGACTGAAGCTTTCTTT. Its translation is CASGEGTEAFF.

The chain couples TRBV9 to TRBJ1-2; 7 bases match TRBD1. This CDR3 has 14 amino acids. Germline V gives CDR1 SGDLS, CDR2 YYNGEE. With 4 bases clipped from V and 4 bases from J, the junction kept 7 bases outside the gene matches. The CDR3 spells CASSPGQVAYGYTF. In DNA form, the CDR3 reads TGTGCCAGCAGCCCAGGACAGGTTGCCTATGGCTACACCTTC.

This clone has more than one count but fewer than ten. The V gene is TRBV29-1, the J gene TRBJ2-5; D is perhaps TRBD2 (6 bases). The J call may be incorrect, as the DNA end agrees better with TRBJ2-7. The CDR3 is 13 residues long. CDR1 and CDR2 from the germline V gene are SQVTM and ANQGSEA. The CDR3 DNA sequence: TGCAGCGTTGCTGGAGGGTTGGGTTTCGAGCAGTACTTC. Protein sequence: CSVAGGLGFEQYF.

This clone appeared a single time. Other DNA sequences from this sample encode an identical CDR3 as well. For the CDR3, the DNA is TGTGCCAGCAGTGTTCCAGGGGGTGAAAACACCGGGGAGCTGTTTTTT. Translating gives CASSVPGGENTGELFF. This chain uses TRBV2 with TRBJ2-2, with 7 bases that match TRBD1. The ends lost 4 bases at V and 2 bases at J; junction bases unmatched: 7. CDR3 length: 16 amino acids. In germline, CDR1 is SNHLY, CDR2 FYNNEI.

The chain employs TRBV5-1 and TRBJ2-2, with 7 bases that match TRBD1. Losses at the gene ends were 5 bases for V and 5 bases for J; bases not matched to a gene: 15. The CDR3 covers 17 residues. CDR1 and CDR2 from the germline V gene are SGHRS and YFSETQ. CDR3 sequence reads: CASRLGSGTVLTGELFF. The CDR3 nucleotides are TGCGCCAGCAGACTAGGTTCCGGGACAGTGTTAACCGGGGAGCTGTTTTTT.

The V gene is TRBV5-4, the J gene TRBJ1-4, with D possibly TRBD1 on 5 matching bases. The germline V gene has CDR1 SGHNT and CDR2 YYREEE (reference sequence). The CDR3 totals 12 residues. V was pared by 5 bases and J by 8 bases, with 10 bases between. CDR3 nucleotide sequence: TGTGCCAGCAGTCTAAGGGGCGAAAAACTGTTTTTT. It yields the protein CASSLRGEKLFF.

This clone was detected only a few times. The chain combines TRBV7-3 with TRBJ1-1, with a tentative D call TRBD1 (5 bases). V lost 0 bases and J 3 bases, leaving 8 bases between the germline ends. The CDR3 has 14 residues. Germline V gives CDR1 SGHTA, CDR2 FQGTGA. The CDR3 spells CASSLTGGDTEAFF. CDR3 nucleotides: TGTGCCAGCAGCTTAACGGGGGGGGACACTGAAGCTTTCTTT.

J is TRBJ2-7 and V is TRBV29-1; the match to TRBD1 covers 8 bases. Germline trimming cut 7 bases from V and 6 bases from J; bases unmatched to any gene: 8. The CDR3 spans 12 residues. CDR1 and CDR2 from the germline V gene are SQVTM and ANQGSEA. The CDR3 nucleotides read TGCAGCGGCGGACAGGGTTATAGCGAGCAGTACTTC. This gives the protein CSGGQGYSEQYF.

This rearrangement joins TRBV29-1 to TRBJ1-2; D is undetermined. This CDR3 is 11 amino acids long. The germline CDR1 and CDR2 sequences are SQVTM and ANQGSEA. Trimming cost V 7 bases and J 5 bases, with 11 bases left between them. CDR3 amino acids: CSAVTGYGYTF. Here the CDR3 DNA reads TGCAGCGCTGTGACGGGGTATGGCTACACCTTC.

V gene TRBV19 combines with J gene TRBJ2-1, with 11 nucleotides matching TRBD2. Losses at the gene ends were 7 bases for V and 3 bases for J; bases not matched to a gene: 14. This CDR3 has 18 residues. Germline-derived CDR1 and CDR2 are LNHDA and SQIVND (reference sequence). The CDR3 DNA reads TGTGCCAGTATGGAGGTAGCGGGGGGGAAAAGGGGCTACAATGAGCAGTTCTTC. Translation: CASMEVAGGKRGYNEQFF.

The chain has TRBV19 and TRBJ2-7, with D maybe TRBD2 (6 bases). The CDR3 runs 13 residues. Germline V CDR1 and CDR2: LNHDA, SQIVND (reference sequence). The V end lost 6 bases, the J end lost 3 bases, and 12 bases lay between the germline ends. In DNA, the CDR3 is TGTGCCAGTAGGCGACTAGATGACTACGAGCAGTACTTC. Amino acid sequence: CASRRLDDYEQYF. The variable domain in full, completed from reference TRBV19 and TRBJ2-7, reads DGGITQSPKYLFRKEGQNVTLSCEQNLNHDAMYWYRQDPGQGLRLIYYSQIVNDFQKGDIAEGYSVSREKKESFPLTVTSAQKNPTAFYLCASRRLDDYEQYFGPGTRLTVT.

V usage is TRBV5-6 and J usage is TRBJ1-1; weak D call: TRBD1 (6 bases). Looked up from germline, CDR1 is SGHDT and CDR2 is YYEEEE. The CDR3 covers 15 residues. V dropped 4 bases and J dropped 1 base, with 14 bases sitting between them. CDR3 DNA: TGTGCCAGCAGCGCACTCCCGGGACAGAACACTGAAGCTTTCTTT. It codes for CASSALPGQNTEAFF.

This chain uses TRBV28 with TRBJ1-3; 9 nucleotides align to TRBD1. The CDR3 contains 18 residues. CDR1 MDHEN and CDR2 SYDVKM come from the germline V gene. J gave up 3 bases and V 2 bases, and 11 bases lay outside the gene matches. The CDR3 loop reads CASSLPYGTGGFGNTIYF. The CDR3 DNA is TGTGCCAGCAGTTTACCCTATGGTACAGGGGGCTTTGGAAACACCATATATTTT.

This chain uses TRBV7-8 with TRBJ2-7, with a possible D match to TRBD2 (6 bases). Looked up from germline, CDR1 is SGHVS and CDR2 is FQNEAQ. The CDR3 length is 15 residues. The V end lost 1 base, the J end lost 2 bases, and 12 bases lay between the germline ends. The CDR3 spells CASSLGWEVAYEQYF. The DNA for the CDR3 is TGTGCCAGCAGCTTAGGCTGGGAGGTTGCCTACGAGCAGTACTTC.

The V gene is TRBV7-9, the J gene TRBJ1-4; D is uncertain. Per germline, CDR1 SEHNR and CDR2 FQNEAQ (reference sequence). Trimming stripped 3 bases from V and 8 bases from J, with 13 bases between. CDR3 length: 14 amino acids. In DNA, the CDR3 is TGTGCCAGCAGCTTGAATTTAGAGGGCGAAAAACTGTTTTTT. Residues: CASSLNLEGEKLFF.

J is TRBJ2-7 and V is TRBV4-2; D is possibly TRBD1 (5 bases). CDR1 and CDR2 (germline): LGHNA, YNFKEQ. Trimming took 3 bases from V and 6 from J, leaving 15 bases between them. The CDR3 contains 14 residues. This CDR3 is CASSQDQGALEQYF. As DNA, the CDR3 is TGTGCCAGCAGCCAGGACCAAGGGGCTCTCGAGCAGTACTTC.

This clone turned up a few times. This rearrangement joins TRBV7-2 to TRBJ2-7, with TRBD1 identical over 7 bases. CDR1 is SGHTA, CDR2 FQGNSA, per germline. V lost 3 bases, J lost 4 bases, and 9 bases stayed unmatched. The CDR3 is made up of 15 amino acids. CDR3 nucleotide sequence: TGTGCCAGCAGCTTTCGACAGGGCGGTTTGTACGAGCAGTACTTC. Encoded protein: CASSFRQGGLYEQYF.

This clone showed up just once. J is TRBJ2-1 and V is TRBV28; D is unclear. Between the trimmed V and J ends, which lost 5 bases and 0 bases, there was a span of 11 bases. This CDR3 is built from 15 residues. In germline, CDR1 is MDHEN, CDR2 SYDVKM. CDR3 bases: TGTGCCAGCAGTCTCGAGTTGATCTCCTACAATGAGCAGTTCTTC. Translating it yields CASSLELISYNEQFF.